The 5 T cell receptor beta chains presented below share a single source sample, sequenced in a study of CD8 T cells in Susac syndrome. An amount of RNA that ranged from roughly 0.5 to 1 ug was reverse transcribed with random hexamers. A single record per CDR3 protein comes from TCRdb applying MiXCR to the immunoSEQ multiplex PCR reads. The sample comprises approximately 190,000 distinct CDR3 sequences, 80% to 95% of which are singletons, and approximately 0.1% rests with the top ten. The sequenced sample consisted of CD4+ T cells from PBMCs. The origin of the receptors is a human donor in good health.

The chain combines TRBV20-1 with TRBJ1-5; D is undetermined. Germline V lookup: CDR1 DFQATT, CDR2 SNEGSKA (reference sequence). V shed 4 bases and J shed 5 bases, with 15 bases lying between them. This CDR3 is 14 amino acids long. CDR3 nucleotides: TGCAGTGCTATGGGGAAACGGGGAGATCAGCCCCAGCATTTT. Translating gives CSAMGKRGDQPQHF.

This chain connects TRBV14 to TRBJ1-6; D gene unclear. V was cut by 0 bases and J by 4 bases, with 7 bases left in between. The CDR3 totals 15 residues. Germline CDR1 is SGHDN and CDR2 is FVKESK. The CDR3 is CASSQERLYNSPLHF. CDR3 nucleotide sequence: TGTGCCAGCAGCCAAGAAAGACTATATAATTCACCCCTCCACTTT.

The chain links TRBV6-1 to TRBJ2-3, with TRBD2 as a possible D gene (6 bases). Per germline, CDR1 MNHNS and CDR2 SASEGT. V dropped 6 bases and J dropped 3 bases, with 19 bases sitting between them. The CDR3 is 16 residues long. The CDR3 DNA reads as TGTGCCAGCAGAAGGGACTCCCTCCAGCGAACAGATACGCAGTATTTT. This codes for CASRRDSLQRTDTQYF.

The rearrangement links TRBV5-4 to TRBJ2-7, with TRBD2 matching 9 bases. The germline CDR1 and CDR2 sequences are SGHNT and YYREEE (reference sequence). This CDR3 contains 15 residues. The trim removed 2 bases at V and 0 bases at J, leaving 3 bases unmatched. The CDR3 DNA reads as TGTGCCAGCAGCTTCCCAGCGGGAGGCTCCTACGAGCAGTACTTC. This translates into CASSFPAGGSYEQYF. Full variable domain (rest looked up from reference TRBV5-4 and TRBJ2-7): ETGVTQSPTHLIKTRGQQVTLRCSSQSGHNTVSWYQQALGQGPQFIFQYYREEENGRGNFPPRFSGLQFPNYSSELNVNALELDDSALYLCASSFPAGGSYEQYFGPGTRLTVT.

This rearrangement joins TRBV5-4 to TRBJ2-1, with 7 bases lining up with TRBD2. In germline, CDR1 is SGHNT, CDR2 YYREEE (reference sequence). After removal of 7 bases from V and 9 bases from J, the junction contained 13 bases not matched to a gene. The CDR3 covers 14 residues. Here the CDR3 DNA reads TGTGCCAGCCGCCACCCTCGGGGGGAGAGTGAGCAGTTCTTC. This sequence encodes CASRHPRGESEQFF.